These 32 T cell receptor beta chains were all obtained from the same sample, sequenced in a study of shared clonotypes between healthy human individuals. The table came from immunoSEQ multiplex PCR; TCRdb's copy has only in-frame clones and leaves some out. This table has around 2.5 million clones, 80% to 95% appearing once. The material sequenced was naive CD4+ T cells from PBMCs. Subset denoted: CD45RA+ positively selected. These receptors were collected from a man between 18 and 29 years old in good health. Some clones in this sample may be carry-over from other donors' samples.

Only one count was recorded for this clone. The rearrangement links TRBV7-8 to TRBJ2-7; D uncertain. Per the germline V gene, CDR1 is SGHVS and CDR2 is FQNEAQ. The CDR3 length is 11 residues. The CDR3 here is CGSGSTYEQYF. The CDR3 DNA is TGTGGGAGTGGCAGTACCTACGAGCAGTACTTC.

This chain joins TRBV6-5 and TRBJ2-1, with 8 bases fitting TRBD1. With 10 bases clipped from V and 15 bases from J, the junction kept 8 bases outside the gene matches. The CDR3 is 10 amino acids. The germline V gene encodes CDR1 MNHEY and CDR2 SVGAGI. In DNA, the CDR3 is TGTGCCACTGGGGACAGGAGTATGTTCTTC. This gives the protein CATGDRSMFF.

About this clone itself: This sample includes further DNA sequences coding for the same CDR3. The rearrangement uses TRBV5-1 and TRBJ1-5, with a weak D call TRBD1 (5 bases). This CDR3 spans 14 amino acids. In germline, CDR1 is SGHRS, CDR2 YFSETQ. Trimming left V 0 bases short and J 6 bases short, with 10 bases between. The CDR3 sequence: CASSLVGGGQPQHF. The CDR3 nucleotides are TGCGCCAGCAGCTTGGTTGGGGGTGGTCAGCCCCAGCATTTT.

The J gene is TRBJ2-1, the V gene TRBV19; 10 bases match TRBD2. Germline V gene lookup returns CDR1 LNHDA and CDR2 SQIVND (reference sequence). This CDR3 is 13 amino acids long. The junction had 5 bases not matched to a gene; V was cut back by 7 bases and J by 8 bases. DNA for the CDR3: TGTGCCAGTAAGGCTAGCGGGAGACATGAGCAGTTCTTC. The encoded protein is CASKASGRHEQFF. The variable domain in full, completed from reference TRBV19 and TRBJ2-1, reads DGGITQSPKYLFRKEGQNVTLSCEQNLNHDAMYWYRQDPGQGLRLIYYSQIVNDFQKGDIAEGYSVSREKKESFPLTVTSAQKNPTAFYLCASKASGRHEQFFGPGTRLTVL.

V is TRBV28 and J is TRBJ2-1, with D perhaps matching TRBD2 (5 bases). Trimming removed 4 bases at V and 2 bases at J, with 18 bases between. There are 17 residues in the CDR3. Germline CDR1 and CDR2: MDHEN and SYDVKM. CDR3 region: CASSSPRRSGPYNEQFF. The CDR3 coding sequence is TGTGCCAGCAGTTCCCCCAGGAGGAGCGGACCCTACAATGAGCAGTTCTTC. The variable domain in full, completed from reference TRBV28 and TRBJ2-1, reads DVKVTQSSRYLVKRTGEKVFLECVQDMDHENMFWYRQDPGLGLRLIYFSYDVKMKEKGDIPEGYSVSREKKERFSLILESASTNQTSMYLCASSSPRRSGPYNEQFFGPGTRLTVL.

The chain is built from TRBV9 and TRBJ2-7; 8 positions agree with TRBD2. Germline V CDR1 and CDR2: SGDLS, YYNGEE. This CDR3 comprises 19 residues. Trimming cost V 4 bases and J 6 bases; bases outside gene matches: 24. CDR3 residues: CASSPAGTSGPDIHSEQYF. CDR3 DNA sequence: TGTGCCAGCAGCCCCGCCGGGACTAGTGGTCCCGATATCCATAGCGAGCAGTACTTC.

A single count supports this clone. The rearrangement joins TRBV28 to TRBJ2-5; D call uncertain. Germline CDR1 and CDR2: MDHEN and SYDVKM. Trimming shortened V by 5 bases and J by 2 bases, and 27 bases separated the two germline ends. The CDR3 has 19 residues. CDR3 DNA sequence: TGTGCCAGCAGTCCCCACTACGGTTCCCCGGGCCCTTCGCAAGAGACCCAGTACTTC. This sequence encodes CASSPHYGSPGPSQETQYF.

The chain carries TRBV27 and TRBJ2-1; no definite D call. CDR3 length: 15 amino acids. In germline, CDR1 is MNHEY, CDR2 SMNVEV (reference sequence). The V gene lost 0 bases and the J gene lost 1 base, with 7 bases spanning the gap. As DNA, the CDR3 is TGTGCCAGCAGTTTATCCAGCCCATCCTACAATGAGCAGTTCTTC. Its protein product is CASSLSSPSYNEQFF.

The chain couples TRBV10-1 to TRBJ1-2; unclear D gene. CDR1 is WNHNN, CDR2 SYGVQD, per germline (reference sequence). V gave up 4 bases and J gave up 3 bases, with 12 bases separating them. The CDR3 runs to 14 residues. The CDR3 DNA is TGCGCCAGCAGTGCGAGACACCGGGACTATGGCTACACCTTC. Protein product: CASSARHRDYGYTF.

This clone occurred once. This chain connects TRBV28 to TRBJ2-7; D call uncertain. The V end lost 5 bases, the J end lost 12 bases, and 14 bases lay between the germline ends. CDR3 size: 11 residues. Germline CDR1 is MDHEN and CDR2 is SYDVKM. The chain's CDR3 is CASSLHTARYF. CDR3 DNA: TGTGCCAGCAGTCTCCACACAGCGCGGTACTTC.

The chain has TRBV7-2 and TRBJ2-2; 13 nucleotides align to TRBD2. The J segment lost 7 bases and the V segment lost 5 bases, leaving 7 bases of the junction unmatched. CDR3 size: 16 residues. The germline V gene encodes CDR1 SGHTA and CDR2 FQGNSA. CDR3 nucleotides: TGTGCCAGCAGCCCGGTGGGGACTAGCGGGAACGGGGAGCTGTTTTTT. This gives the protein CASSPVGTSGNGELFF.

The chain links TRBV14 to TRBJ2-6; D remains ambiguous. The CDR3 has 15 residues. Per germline, CDR1 SGHDN and CDR2 FVKESK. The V gene lost 4 bases and the J gene lost 2 bases, with 9 bases spanning the gap. The CDR3 DNA is TGTGCCAGCAGCCTAAGGGTAACTGGGGCCAACGTCCTGACTTTC. Amino acids: CASSLRVTGANVLTF.

The rearrangement links TRBV7-8 to TRBJ2-7; D not certain. There are 14 residues in the CDR3. Trimming pared 4 bases from V and 0 bases from J, leaving 10 bases between. The germline gives CDR1 SGHVS, CDR2 FQNEAQ. The CDR3 DNA is TGTGCCAGCAGCTCCTTTTCCCGCTCCTACGAGCAGTACTTC. Protein: CASSSFSRSYEQYF.

This chain links TRBV7-2 with TRBJ1-6, with 7 bases fitting TRBD1. CDR1 and CDR2 (germline): SGHTA, FQGNSA. The CDR3 runs to 15 residues. The V and J ends lost 2 bases and 9 bases, in that order; junction bases with no gene match: 7. CDR3 protein: CASSLLAGGPSPLHF. The DNA for the CDR3 is TGTGCCAGCAGCTTACTAGCAGGGGGTCCTTCACCCCTCCACTTT.

This sequence joins TRBV6-4 and TRBJ2-1; tentatively, D is TRBD2 (6 bases). Per germline, CDR1 MRHNA and CDR2 SNTAGT. This CDR3 comprises 15 residues. The V and J ends lost 0 bases and 9 bases respectively, with 15 bases between them. The CDR3 loop is CASSDSMRGLGEQFF. For the CDR3, the DNA is TGTGCCAGCAGTGACTCGATGCGGGGCCTAGGTGAGCAGTTCTTC.

The genes are TRBV10-3 and TRBJ2-3; 7 bases align to TRBD2. Germline CDR1 and CDR2: ENHRY and SYGVKD. Germline trimming cut 8 bases from V and 3 bases from J; bases unmatched to any gene: 5. The CDR3 runs 13 residues. The CDR3 sequence is CAIGSGGTDTQYF. In DNA form, the CDR3 reads TGTGCCATCGGATCGGGAGGTACAGATACGCAGTATTTT.

The chain has TRBV15 and TRBJ2-2; D is unclear. Germline V CDR1 and CDR2: LNHNV, YYDKDF (reference sequence). Trimming pared 0 bases from V and 2 bases from J, leaving 10 bases between. The CDR3 extends over 16 amino acids. CDR3 region: CATSRDRAGNTGELFF. The CDR3 nucleotides are TGTGCCACCAGCAGAGATCGGGCAGGTAACACCGGGGAGCTGTTTTTT.

A remark on this clone: At the DNA level, this CDR3 is encoded by other sequences in the same sample as well. The chain couples TRBV5-1 to TRBJ1-4; 7 bases align to TRBD1. Germline loops: CDR1 SGHRS, CDR2 YFSETQ. CDR3 length: 15 residues. V lost 0 bases to trimming and J lost 2 bases; unmatched junction nucleotides: 1. CDR3 sequence reads: CASSLEGATNEKLFF. In DNA, the CDR3 is TGCGCCAGCAGCTTGGAGGGGGCCACTAATGAAAAACTGTTTTTT.

This rearrangement joins TRBV5-1 to TRBJ2-7; a possible D gene is TRBD1 (6 bases). This CDR3 spans 15 amino acids. V lost 2 bases and J lost 0, with 12 bases in between. Germline CDR1 SGHRS, CDR2 YFSETQ. The CDR3 spells CASSLQGVSSYEQYF. The CDR3 DNA is TGCGCCAGCAGCTTACAGGGAGTAAGCTCCTACGAGCAGTACTTC.

This rearrangement joins TRBV19 to TRBJ2-1, with 12 bases matching TRBD2. V lost 3 bases and J lost 6; bases outside the gene matches: 6. Germline lookup yields CDR1 LNHDA and CDR2 SQIVND (reference sequence). The CDR3 sequence is 16 residues long. CDR3 region: CASSIGLAGTGNEQFF. The CDR3 DNA follows: TGTGCCAGTAGTATCGGACTAGCGGGAACAGGCAATGAGCAGTTCTTC.

V usage is TRBV7-3 and J usage is TRBJ1-1; D perhaps matches TRBD1 (6 bases). V lost 5 bases and J 3 bases, leaving 16 bases between the germline ends. This CDR3 contains 15 residues. CDR1 SGHTA and CDR2 FQGTGA come from the germline V gene. CDR3 region: CASSQVGGRYTEAFF. In DNA, the CDR3 is TGTGCCAGCAGCCAAGTCGGGGGGCGATACACTGAAGCTTTCTTT.

This chain uses TRBV27 with TRBJ1-2; D possibly corresponds to TRBD1 (5 bases). CDR3 size: 13 residues. CDR1 and CDR2 from the germline V gene are MNHEY and SMNVEV (reference sequence). V was clipped by 3 bases and J by 5 bases, with 10 bases between them. The CDR3 DNA sequence: TGTGCCAGCAGTTTCATAGGGGAGTATGGCTACACCTTC. This codes for CASSFIGEYGYTF.

J is TRBJ2-2 and V is TRBV7-2; TRBD2 is a possible D gene (6 bases). Trimming left V 2 bases short and J 6 bases short, with 13 bases between. Germline lookup yields CDR1 SGHTA and CDR2 FQGNSA. CDR3 size: 15 residues. CDR3 sequence (DNA): TGTGCCAGCAGCTTACCTTGGGGGGTTCCCGGGGAGCTGTTTTTT. Amino acid sequence: CASSLPWGVPGELFF.

V gene TRBV9 combines with J gene TRBJ2-2; D could derive from TRBD1 or TRBD2 (5 bases each). V lost 4 bases and J 5 bases, leaving 15 bases between the germline ends. The CDR3 totals 15 residues. The germline V gene has CDR1 SGDLS and CDR2 YYNGEE. The DNA of the CDR3 is TGTGCCAGCAGCCCGGGACCCCCAAGGACCGGGGAGCTGTTTTTT. Its protein is CASSPGPPRTGELFF.

This clone was detected only once. The chain joins TRBV7-2 to TRBJ2-5; D call uncertain. The germline V gene has CDR1 SGHTA and CDR2 FQGNSA. V was pared by 3 bases and J by 0 bases, with 5 bases between. This CDR3 is built from 13 residues. CDR3 bases: TGTGCCAGCAGCTTCCAGGACCAAGAGACCCAGTACTTC. Translated: CASSFQDQETQYF.

The genes are TRBV7-2 and TRBJ2-7, with a tentative D call TRBD1 (6 bases). V lost 5 bases and J lost 4, with 15 bases in between. In germline, CDR1 is SGHTA, CDR2 FQGNSA. This CDR3 spans 14 amino acids. CDR3 DNA sequence: TGTGCCAGCAGCCCGGGACACCTCCCGTACGAGCAGTACTTC. This translates into CASSPGHLPYEQYF.

For the CDR3, the DNA is TGTGCCATCAGAGAGACAGTTAATCAGCCCCAGCATTTT. Its translation is CAIRETVNQPQHF. The chain combines TRBV10-3 with TRBJ1-5; possible D gene TRBD1, 5 bases. CDR3 length: 13 residues. The V gene's germline CDR1 is ENHRY and CDR2 SYGVKD. The V end lost 6 bases, the J end lost 4 bases, and 10 bases lay between the germline ends.

The J gene is TRBJ2-7, the V gene TRBV4-1; D uncertain. Germline CDR1 is MGHRA and CDR2 is YSYEKL. Between the trimmed V and J ends, which lost 3 bases and 2 bases, there was a span of 17 bases. This CDR3 is built from 16 residues. The CDR3 sequence: CASSHGPRQPPYEQYF. The CDR3 coding sequence is TGCGCCAGCAGCCACGGTCCTCGGCAGCCCCCCTACGAGCAGTACTTC.

V usage is TRBV6-6 and J usage is TRBJ1-1; 7 bases align to TRBD1. This CDR3 has 14 amino acids. V shed 2 bases, J shed 3 bases, and the junction held 3 bases outside the gene matches. Germline V gives CDR1 MNHNY, CDR2 SVGAGI (reference sequence). This CDR3 is CASSYVQGHTEAFF. The CDR3 DNA is TGTGCCAGCAGTTACGTACAGGGGCACACTGAAGCTTTCTTT.

The CDR3, as DNA: TGTGCCAGCAGCTCCCGGACAGGGGCGAACACTGAAGCTTTCTTT. This gives the protein CASSSRTGANTEAFF. The V gene is TRBV7-9, the J gene TRBJ1-1; 9 positions match TRBD1. The CDR3 is 15 amino acids. The J segment lost 1 base and the V segment lost 4 bases, leaving 4 bases of the junction unmatched. Germline loops: CDR1 SEHNR, CDR2 FQNEAQ (reference sequence).

CDR3 residues: CASIPRVPLSGANVLTF. CDR3 nucleotides: TGTGCCAGTATCCCCAGGGTCCCACTCTCTGGGGCCAACGTCCTGACTTTC. This chain connects TRBV19 to TRBJ2-6; a weak D match, TRBD1 (5 bases). Looked up from germline, CDR1 is LNHDA and CDR2 is SQIVND (reference sequence). Trimming shortened V by 7 bases and J by 0 bases, and 16 bases separated the two germline ends. The CDR3 loop spans 17 amino acids.

V usage is TRBV2 and J usage is TRBJ2-7, with 8 bases that match TRBD1. CDR1 and CDR2 (germline): SNHLY, FYNNEI. The length of the CDR3 is 15 residues. V lost 5 bases, J lost 3 bases, and 9 bases stayed unmatched. The chain's CDR3 is CASSTGTGGLYEQYF. CDR3 sequence (DNA): TGTGCCAGCAGTACCGGGACAGGTGGGCTCTACGAGCAGTACTTC. The full variable domain, rest sourced from reference TRBV2 and TRBJ2-7, is EPEVTQTPSHQVTQMGQEVILRCVPISNHLYFYWYRQILGQKVEFLVSFYNNEISEKSEIFDDQFSVERPDGSNFTLKIRSTKLEDSAMYFCASSTGTGGLYEQYFGPGTRLTVT.